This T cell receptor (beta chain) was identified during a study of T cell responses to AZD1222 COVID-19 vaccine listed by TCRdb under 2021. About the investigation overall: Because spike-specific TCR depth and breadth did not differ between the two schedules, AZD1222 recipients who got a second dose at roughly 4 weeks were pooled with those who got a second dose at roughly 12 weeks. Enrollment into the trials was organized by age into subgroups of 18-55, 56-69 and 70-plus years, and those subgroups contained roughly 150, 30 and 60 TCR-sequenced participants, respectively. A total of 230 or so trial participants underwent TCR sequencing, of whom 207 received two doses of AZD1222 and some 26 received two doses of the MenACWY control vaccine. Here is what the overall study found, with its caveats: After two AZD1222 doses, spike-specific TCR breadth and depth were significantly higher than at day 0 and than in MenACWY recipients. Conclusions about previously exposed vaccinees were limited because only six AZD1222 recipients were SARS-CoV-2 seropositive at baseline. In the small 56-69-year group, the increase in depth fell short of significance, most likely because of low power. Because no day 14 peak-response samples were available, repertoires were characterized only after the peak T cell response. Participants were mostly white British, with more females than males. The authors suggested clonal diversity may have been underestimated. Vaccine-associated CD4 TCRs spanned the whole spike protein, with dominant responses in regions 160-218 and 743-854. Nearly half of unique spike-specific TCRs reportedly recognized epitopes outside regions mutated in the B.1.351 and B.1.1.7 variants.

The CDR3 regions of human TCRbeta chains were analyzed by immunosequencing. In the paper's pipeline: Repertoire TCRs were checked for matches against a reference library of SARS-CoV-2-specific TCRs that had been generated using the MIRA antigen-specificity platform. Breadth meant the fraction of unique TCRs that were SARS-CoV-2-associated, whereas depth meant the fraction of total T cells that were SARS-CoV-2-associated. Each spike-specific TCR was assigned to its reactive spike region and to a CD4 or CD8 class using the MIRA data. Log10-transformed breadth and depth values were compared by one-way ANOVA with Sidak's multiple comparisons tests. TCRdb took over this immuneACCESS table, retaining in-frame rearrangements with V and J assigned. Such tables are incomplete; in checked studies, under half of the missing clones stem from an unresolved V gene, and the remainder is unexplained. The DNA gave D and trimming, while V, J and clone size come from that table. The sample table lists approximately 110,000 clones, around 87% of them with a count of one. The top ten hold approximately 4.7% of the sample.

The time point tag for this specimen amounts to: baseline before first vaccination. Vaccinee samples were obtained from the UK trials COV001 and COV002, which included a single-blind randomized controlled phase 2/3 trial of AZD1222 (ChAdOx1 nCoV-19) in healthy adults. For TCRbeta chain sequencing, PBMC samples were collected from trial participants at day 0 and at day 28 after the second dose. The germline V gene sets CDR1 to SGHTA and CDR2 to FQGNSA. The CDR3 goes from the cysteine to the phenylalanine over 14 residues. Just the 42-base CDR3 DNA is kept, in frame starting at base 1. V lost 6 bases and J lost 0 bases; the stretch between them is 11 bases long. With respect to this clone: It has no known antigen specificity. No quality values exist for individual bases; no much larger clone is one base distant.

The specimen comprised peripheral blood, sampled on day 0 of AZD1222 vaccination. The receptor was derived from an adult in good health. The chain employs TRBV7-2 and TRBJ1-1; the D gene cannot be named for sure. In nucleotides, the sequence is TGTGCCAGCAGTCCCTCGGCGGTGAACACTGAAGCTTTCTTT. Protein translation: CASSPSAVNTEAFF.